What follows are 27 T cell receptor beta chains derived from one specimen sequenced in a study of graft-versus-host responses after intestinal transplantation. The protocol was immunoSEQ multiplex PCR, while the TCRdb copy is restricted to in-frame clones and leaves out a portion. The sample comprises some 77,000 clones, around 92% of which are singletons, and approximately 0.64% rests with the top ten. The input for sequencing was PBMCs, taken 98 days after intestinal transplantation. The receptors originated from a human patient who received an intestinal transplant, so some T cells may come from the graft donor.

A word on this clone: The sample holds other DNA sequences that translate to the same CDR3. This chain joins TRBV7-9 and TRBJ2-7; the D gene is possibly TRBD1 (6 bases). The V gene's germline CDR1 is SEHNR and CDR2 FQNEAQ (reference sequence). The CDR3 loop spans 13 amino acids. The V gene lost 0 bases and the J gene lost 4 bases, with 7 bases spanning the gap. CDR3 bases: TGTGCCAGCAGCTTAGCCCAGGGGTACGAGCAGTACTTC. Translated: CASSLAQGYEQYF.

This clone was recorded a few times. J is TRBJ2-7 and V is TRBV7-2; TRBD2 agrees at 14 bases. Germline V gene sequence: CDR1 SGHTA, CDR2 FQGNSA. The CDR3 runs to 14 residues. The V and J ends lost 8 bases and 3 bases, in that order; junction bases with no gene match: 3. The CDR3 region is CASGTSGSDYEQYF. CDR3 nucleotide sequence: TGTGCCAGCGGGACTAGCGGGAGCGACTACGAGCAGTACTTC.

V gene TRBV19 combines with J gene TRBJ1-6; TRBD1 matches at 12 bases. This CDR3 comprises 17 residues. V lost 3 bases, J lost 10 bases, and 10 bases stayed unmatched. Germline CDR1 LNHDA, CDR2 SQIVND (reference sequence). The CDR3 loop reads CASSMSWGQGAGSPLHF. CDR3 DNA: TGTGCCAGTAGTATGTCCTGGGGACAGGGGGCAGGATCACCCCTCCACTTT.

The CDR3 DNA sequence: TGTGCCAGCAGTGGGGAACGGGATGAGCAGTTCTTC. Translating gives CASSGERDEQFF. This chain uses TRBV2 with TRBJ2-1, with D unresolved. The V gene lost 4 bases and the J gene lost 8 bases, with 9 bases spanning the gap. Germline lookup yields CDR1 SNHLY and CDR2 FYNNEI. The CDR3 totals 12 residues.

The chain joins TRBV9 to TRBJ1-1, with 7 bases lining up with TRBD1. V trimming: 5 bases; J trimming: 11 bases; junction bases outside the gene matches: 15. The CDR3 extends over 14 amino acids. CDR1 is SGDLS and CDR2 is YYNGEE in the germline V gene. In nucleotides, the CDR3 is TGTGCCAGCAGTAGGGGGACAGCCCCGGCGGAGGCTTTCTTT. Protein: CASSRGTAPAEAFF.

The chain employs TRBV7-9 and TRBJ1-2; D gene unclear. Per the germline V gene, CDR1 is SEHNR and CDR2 is FQNEAQ (reference sequence). The CDR3 runs to 15 residues. The V end was cut by 5 bases, the J end by 3 bases, with 16 bases between. CDR3 in amino acids: CASSDYNSGDYGYTF. The CDR3 coding sequence is TGTGCCAGCAGCGATTATAACAGCGGGGACTATGGCTACACCTTC.

CDR3 DNA: TGTGCCAGCGGGACAGGGCCCTACGAGCAGTACTTC. Translated, it gives CASGTGPYEQYF. This sequence joins TRBV2 and TRBJ2-7; TRBD1 matches 9 bases. CDR1 is SNHLY and CDR2 is FYNNEI in the germline V gene. The CDR3 spans 12 residues. With 8 bases clipped from V and 2 bases from J, the junction kept 1 base outside the gene matches.

This chain connects TRBV7-2 to TRBJ1-6; 10 bases match TRBD1. Germline assignment: CDR1 SGHTA and CDR2 FQGNSA. The CDR3 sequence is 18 residues long. V dropped 6 bases and J dropped 2; count of bases not matched to a gene: 10. This chain's CDR3 is CASRFRDRGGTYNSPLHF. CDR3 sequence (DNA): TGTGCCAGCAGGTTTCGGGACAGGGGAGGCACCTATAATTCACCCCTCCACTTT.

The chain links TRBV10-3 to TRBJ2-3; D remains unclear. Germline CDR1 is ENHRY and CDR2 is SYGVKD. The CDR3 has 13 residues. V gave up 2 bases and J gave up 4 bases, with 7 bases separating them. The CDR3 loop reads CAISEELSDTQYF. CDR3 bases: TGTGCCATCAGTGAGGAGCTATCAGATACGCAGTATTTT.

V gene TRBV10-3 combines with J gene TRBJ2-3, with 9 positions matching TRBD2. The V gene end was trimmed by 3 bases and the J gene end by 3 bases; junction bases not matched to a gene: 4. The germline gives CDR1 ENHRY, CDR2 SYGVKD. The length of the CDR3 is 15 residues. Here the CDR3 DNA reads TGTGCCATCAGTGAATTGGCGGGGGGGACAGATACGCAGTATTTT. Translating it yields CAISELAGGTDTQYF.

This clone was observed a few times. The chain uses TRBV10-3 and TRBJ2-1; tentative D call: TRBD1 (7 bases). The CDR3 is 15 residues long. Between the trimmed V and J ends, which lost 5 bases and 5 bases, there was a span of 16 bases. CDR1 is ENHRY, CDR2 SYGVKD, per germline. CDR3 nucleotide sequence: TGTGCCATCAGTCCCAGGGGGGTGGGGAACAATGAGCAGTTCTTC. This codes for CAISPRGVGNNEQFF.

The J gene is TRBJ2-1, the V gene TRBV27; D might be TRBD2 (6 bases). This CDR3 comprises 15 residues. Per the germline V gene, CDR1 is MNHEY and CDR2 is SMNVEV (reference sequence). V lost 6 bases and J lost 3, with 15 bases in between. The CDR3 reads CASSRDGGLYNEQFF. The DNA for the CDR3 is TGTGCCAGCAGCCGGGACGGGGGTCTCTACAATGAGCAGTTCTTC.

This clone is a singleton in its sample. The gene calls are TRBV6-1 and TRBJ2-1, with D possibly called TRBD1 or TRBD2 (5 bases each). V was cut by 0 bases and J by 2 bases, with 8 bases left in between. Germline values: CDR1 MNHNS, CDR2 SASEGT. The CDR3 has 15 residues. DNA of the CDR3: TGTGCCAGCAGTGAAGCAGGGGACGCCTACAATGAGCAGTTCTTC. This sequence encodes CASSEAGDAYNEQFF.

The rearrangement uses TRBV10-1 and TRBJ2-2; 12 bases are shared with TRBD2. Germline CDR1 and CDR2: WNHNN and SYGVQD (reference sequence). Trimming cost V 4 bases and J 4 bases; bases outside gene matches: 4. This CDR3 contains 16 residues. The CDR3 here is CASSVGLAGITGELFF. In nucleotides, the CDR3 is TGCGCCAGCAGTGTTGGACTAGCGGGGATCACCGGGGAGCTGTTTTTT.

The rearrangement links TRBV6-5 to TRBJ2-2; no definite D call. There are 11 residues in the CDR3. The germline V gene encodes CDR1 MNHEY and CDR2 SVGAGI. V lost 5 bases and J 4 bases, leaving 2 bases between the germline ends. The CDR3 is CASSGTGELFF. For the CDR3, the DNA is TGTGCCAGCAGTGGCACCGGGGAGCTGTTTTTT.

This clone showed up just once. The rearrangement joins TRBV7-6 to TRBJ2-3; the match to TRBD2 covers 11 bases. The CDR3 sequence is 18 residues long. V shed 1 base, J shed 0 bases, and the junction held 6 bases outside the gene matches. Looked up from germline, CDR1 is SGHVS and CDR2 is FNYEAQ. The chain's CDR3 is CASSLGASGGTSTDTQYF. For the CDR3, the DNA is TGTGCCAGCAGCTTAGGGGCTAGCGGGGGGACTAGCACAGATACGCAGTATTTT.

The chain links TRBV6-4 to TRBJ1-2, with 8 bases matching TRBD1. The ends lost 6 bases at V and 4 bases at J; junction bases unmatched: 4. This CDR3 spans 13 amino acids. Germline V gives CDR1 MRHNA, CDR2 SNTAGT. The CDR3 sequence: CASSETGGYGYTF. In nucleotides, the CDR3 is TGTGCCAGCAGCGAAACAGGGGGCTATGGCTACACCTTC.

The chain recombines TRBV9 with TRBJ2-7; maybe TRBD2 (6 bases). Trimming shortened V by 2 bases and J by 1 base, and 10 bases separated the two germline ends. Germline CDR1 is SGDLS and CDR2 is YYNGEE. This CDR3 region has 14 residues. CDR3 region: CASSVASESYEQYF. The CDR3 nucleotides are TGTGCCAGCAGCGTCGCTAGCGAGTCCTACGAGCAGTACTTC.

This clone has a handful of counts. V and J are TRBV7-9 and TRBJ2-5, with TRBD2 matching 8 bases. Germline trimming cut 5 bases from V and 5 bases from J; bases unmatched to any gene: 10. CDR3 length equals 15 residues. Germline lookup yields CDR1 SEHNR and CDR2 FQNEAQ (reference sequence). CDR3 in amino acids: CASSEGGREAETQYF. In DNA form, the CDR3 reads TGTGCCAGCAGCGAAGGGGGGCGGGAGGCGGAGACCCAGTACTTC.

This chain links TRBV19 with TRBJ1-2; 12 positions match TRBD1. Germline V gene lookup returns CDR1 LNHDA and CDR2 SQIVND (reference sequence). This CDR3 region has 17 residues. V trimming: 5 bases; J trimming: 0 bases; junction bases outside the gene matches: 7. CDR3 DNA: TGTGCCAGTAGTCCCCGGGACAGGGGGCCGGCTAACTATGGCTACACCTTC. Its translation: CASSPRDRGPANYGYTF.

Only one count was recorded for this clone. CDR3: CSATTSGRLYF. Here the CDR3 DNA reads TGCAGTGCTACCACTAGCGGGAGGCTGTATTTT. The chain is built from TRBV20-1 and TRBJ2-3, with 12 bases identical to TRBD2. The CDR3 runs 11 residues. Germline loops: CDR1 DFQATT, CDR2 SNEGSKA (reference sequence). V was clipped by 4 bases and J by 14 bases; unmatched bases: 4.

This chain joins TRBV7-6 and TRBJ2-7; D is unclear. Germline CDR1 and CDR2: SGHVS and FNYEAQ. The germline V and J ends were trimmed by 0 bases and 5 bases, with 8 bases remaining between them. The CDR3 is made up of 13 amino acids. In nucleotides, the CDR3 is TGTGCCAGCAGCTTAGCGGGAAGGGACGAGCAGTACTTC. This gives the protein CASSLAGRDEQYF.

The chain carries TRBV6-1 and TRBJ1-2; D is possibly TRBD1 (6 bases). Trimming cost V 6 bases and J 3 bases, with 11 bases left between them. The CDR3 loop spans 13 amino acids. Germline V gives CDR1 MNHNS, CDR2 SASEGT. In nucleotides, the CDR3 is TGTGCCAGCAGGGTGACAGGCGACTATGGCTACACCTTC. Protein product: CASRVTGDYGYTF.

The chain links TRBV11-2 to TRBJ1-1, with D maybe TRBD1 (6 bases). V lost 3 bases, J lost 0 bases, and 11 bases lay in between. The CDR3 consists of 15 residues. Germline-derived CDR1 and CDR2 are SGHAT and FQNNGV. The CDR3 DNA reads as TGTGCCAGCAGCTTTTTACAGGGAATGAACACTGAAGCTTTCTTT. Residues: CASSFLQGMNTEAFF.

The chain has TRBV5-1 and TRBJ2-6, with D tentatively TRBD2 (5 bases). The CDR3 sequence is 13 residues long. Trimming cost V 5 bases and J 3 bases, with 6 bases left between them. Germline V gene lookup returns CDR1 SGHRS and CDR2 YFSETQ. The chain's CDR3 is CASRLVGANVLTF. Here the CDR3 DNA reads TGCGCCAGCAGACTAGTTGGGGCCAACGTCCTGACTTTC.

The rearrangement links TRBV5-1 to TRBJ1-4, with D uncertain. Germline values: CDR1 SGHRS, CDR2 YFSETQ. The germline V and J ends were trimmed by 1 base and 7 bases, with 14 bases remaining between them. The CDR3 runs to 15 residues. This CDR3 reads CASSLRSDGLEKLFF. The CDR3, as DNA: TGCGCCAGCAGCTTGCGCTCGGACGGACTTGAAAAACTGTTTTTT.

V and J are TRBV28 and TRBJ2-5; D not certain. The CDR3 is 14 residues long. Germline V gene data show CDR1 as MDHEN and CDR2 as SYDVKM. V lost 3 bases and J 2 bases, leaving 10 bases between the germline ends. CDR3 sequence: CASSFKLFQETQYF. In nucleotides, the CDR3 is TGTGCCAGCAGTTTTAAACTTTTTCAAGAGACCCAGTACTTC.